The 2 T cell receptor beta chains given below trace back to one sample, sequenced in a study of T cells in localized non-small cell lung cancer (dated by TCRdb to the early 2020s). The library came from the immunoSEQ multiplex PCR assay. TCRdb stores this immuneACCESS table with in-frame sequences only. Part of the clones is absent; in the studies checked, under half of the shortfall reflects unresolved V genes, and no reason is known for the rest. This sample is represented by approximately 31,000 clones; about nine tenths of them were singletons. The ten largest account for 15% to 20% of the sample. Sequenced material: peripheral blood mononuclear cells, taken before any cancer treatment. The receptor set was obtained from a man aged 35 to 69 with stage III lung adenocarcinoma.

V gene TRBV30 combines with J gene TRBJ1-6; the D gene is possibly TRBD1 (5 bases). Germline values: CDR1 GTSNPN, CDR2 SVGIG (reference sequence). Between the trimmed V and J ends, which lost 2 bases and 10 bases, there was a span of 18 bases. CDR3 length: 15 residues. CDR3 nucleotide sequence: TGTGCCTGGAGTAATCGAGGCCAGGGTGAGTCACCCCTCCACTTT. It encodes CAWSNRGQGESPLHF.

The chain is built from TRBV25-1 and TRBJ2-7, with no clear D. This CDR3 has 12 amino acids. CDR1 and CDR2 from the germline V gene are MGHDK and SYGVNS. V dropped 3 bases and J dropped 3 bases, with 6 bases sitting between them. The DNA of the CDR3 is TGTGCCAGCAGTGATACTATCTACGAGCAGTACTTC. It encodes CASSDTIYEQYF.